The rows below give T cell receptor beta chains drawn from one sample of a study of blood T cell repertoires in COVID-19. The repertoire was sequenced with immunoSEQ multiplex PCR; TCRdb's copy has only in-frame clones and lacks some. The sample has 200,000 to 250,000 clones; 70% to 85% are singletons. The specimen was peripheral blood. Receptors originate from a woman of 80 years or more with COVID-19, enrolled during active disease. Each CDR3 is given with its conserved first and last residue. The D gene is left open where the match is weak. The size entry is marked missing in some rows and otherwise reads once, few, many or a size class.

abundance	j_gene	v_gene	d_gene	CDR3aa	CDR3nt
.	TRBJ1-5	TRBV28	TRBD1	CASTMGQGNGQPQHF	TGTGCCAGCACTATGGGACAGGGGAACGGTCAGCCCCAGCATTTT
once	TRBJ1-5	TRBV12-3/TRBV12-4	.	CASSWGRNQPQHF	TGTGCCAGCAGTTGGGGCAGAAATCAGCCCCAGCATTTT
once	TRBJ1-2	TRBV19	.	CASNWQGNYGYTF	TGTGCCAGCAATTGGCAGGGGAACTATGGCTACACCTTC
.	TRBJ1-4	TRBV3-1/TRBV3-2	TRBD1	CASSQFKTGANEKLFF	TGTGCCAGCAGCCAGTTTAAGACAGGGGCTAATGAAAAACTGTTTTTT
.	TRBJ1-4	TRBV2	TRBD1	CASSAGQGWDEKLFF	TGTGCCAGCAGTGCAGGACAGGGGTGGGATGAAAAACTGTTTTTT
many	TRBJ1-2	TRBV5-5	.	CASSLEGEEGYTF	TGTGCCAGCAGCTTGGAAGGGGAGGAAGGCTACACCTTC
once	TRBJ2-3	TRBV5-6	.	CASSLSRTGGDTQYF	TGTGCCAGCAGCTTGAGTCGGACCGGGGGAGATACGCAGTATTTT
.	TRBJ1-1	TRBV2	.	CATTGPGGTEAFF	TGTGCCACCACAGGGCCGGGCGGCACTGAAGCTTTCTTT
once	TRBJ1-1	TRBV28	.	CASSQTSHTEAFF	TGTGCCAGCAGTCAGACATCACACACTGAAGCTTTCTTT
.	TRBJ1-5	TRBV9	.	CASSADGQPNQPQHF	TGTGCCAGCAGCGCCGACGGACAGCCGAATCAGCCCCAGCATTTT
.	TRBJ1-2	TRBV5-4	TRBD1	CASSSTGTDRGGYTF	TGTGCCAGCAGCAGCACAGGGACAGACAGGGGTGGCTACACCTTC
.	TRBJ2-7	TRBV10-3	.	CAISSSLGARSYEQYF	TGTGCCATCAGTTCTTCCTTAGGGGCCCGCTCCTACGAGCAGTACTTC
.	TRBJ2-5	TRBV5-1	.	CASSLEGLDRETQYF	TGCGCCAGCAGCTTGGAAGGACTCGACCGGGAGACCCAGTACTTC
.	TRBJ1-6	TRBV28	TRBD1	CASRPTGGLPLHF	TGTGCCAGCAGGCCAACAGGGGGCTTACCCCTCCACTTT
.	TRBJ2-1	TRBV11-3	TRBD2	CASSLAGGYNEQFF	TGTGCCAGCAGCTTAGCGGGAGGATACAATGAGCAGTTCTTC
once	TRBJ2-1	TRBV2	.	CASSDQGSGYEQFF	TGTGCCAGCAGTGACCAGGGGTCCGGGTATGAGCAGTTCTTC
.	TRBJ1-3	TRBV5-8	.	CASSLGPGLEGNTIYF	TGTGCCAGCAGCTTGGGACCAGGGCTGGAGGGAAACACCATATATTTT
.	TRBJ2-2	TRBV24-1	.	CATSDPGGQNTGELFF	TGTGCCACCAGTGACCCTGGGGGACAGAACACCGGGGAGCTGTTTTTT
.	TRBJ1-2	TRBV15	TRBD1	CATSRVGTGGGYTF	TGTGCCACCAGCAGAGTCGGGACAGGGGGTGGCTACACCTTC
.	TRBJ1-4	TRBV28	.	CASSFRPGLATNEKLFF	TGTGCCAGCAGTTTTAGACCGGGGTTGGCTACTAATGAAAAACTGTTTTTT
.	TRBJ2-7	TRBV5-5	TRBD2	CASSFSRTSSYEQYF	TGTGCCAGCAGCTTTTCTAGGACTAGCTCCTACGAGCAGTACTTC
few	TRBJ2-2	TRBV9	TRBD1	CASSVRSRGPGELFF	TGTGCCAGCAGCGTACGGTCAAGGGGGCCCGGGGAGCTGTTTTTT
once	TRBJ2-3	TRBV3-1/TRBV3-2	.	CASSQDTVSQYF	TGTGCCAGCAGCCAAGATACGGTCTCGCAGTATTTT
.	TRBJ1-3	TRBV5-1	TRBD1	CASKATGDTGNTIYF	TGCGCCAGCAAGGCAACAGGGGACACTGGAAACACCATATATTTT
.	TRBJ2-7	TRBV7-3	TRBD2	CASSLTSSGSSTYSYEQYF	TGTGCCAGCAGCTTAACGTCTAGCGGGAGTTCAACGTACTCCTACGAGCAGTACTTC
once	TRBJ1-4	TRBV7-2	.	CASSLVGAAGGNEKLFF	TGTGCCAGCAGCTTAGTCGGGGCGGCCGGGGGTAATGAAAAACTGTTTTTT
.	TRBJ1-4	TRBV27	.	CASSYSATNEKLFF	TGTGCCAGCAGTTACAGTGCAACTAATGAAAAACTGTTTTTT
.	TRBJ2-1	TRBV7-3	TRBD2	CASSLAQAGGYNEQFF	TGTGCCAGCAGCCTGGCTCAAGCGGGAGGGTACAATGAGCAGTTCTTC
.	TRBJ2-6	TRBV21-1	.	CASINGLEGGKRAPANPGANVLTF	TGTGCCAGCATCAATGGGCTAGAGGGGGGGAAAAGGGCACCCGCTAACCCTGGGGCCAACGTCCTGACTTTC
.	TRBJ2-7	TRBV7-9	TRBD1	CASSSRDRDIEQYF	TGTGCCAGCAGCTCCCGGGACAGGGATATCGAGCAGTACTTC
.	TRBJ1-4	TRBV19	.	CASSSGFKVVTNEKLFF	TGTGCCAGTAGTAGCGGATTCAAGGTGGTTACTAATGAAAAACTGTTTTTT
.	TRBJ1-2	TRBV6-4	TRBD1	CASSPDRTGTYGYTF	TGTGCCAGCAGTCCCGACCGGACAGGGACTTATGGCTACACCTTC
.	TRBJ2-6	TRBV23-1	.	CASSPRGEGAGANVLTF	TGCGCCAGCAGTCCCCGCGGGGAGGGGGCTGGGGCCAACGTCCTGACTTTC
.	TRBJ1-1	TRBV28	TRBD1	CAVSNRGLMNTEAFF	TGTGCCGTATCCAACAGGGGGCTGATGAACACTGAAGCTTTCTTT
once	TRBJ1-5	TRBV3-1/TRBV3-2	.	CASSQDLALQPQHF	TGTGCCAGCAGCCAAGACCTGGCATTACAGCCCCAGCATTTT
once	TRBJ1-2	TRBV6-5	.	CASSYSGGYGYTF	TGTGCCAGCAGTTACTCAGGGGGCTATGGCTACACCTTC
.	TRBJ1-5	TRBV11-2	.	CASSRGTANQPQHF	TGTGCCAGCAGCCGCGGGACGGCCAATCAGCCCCAGCATTTT